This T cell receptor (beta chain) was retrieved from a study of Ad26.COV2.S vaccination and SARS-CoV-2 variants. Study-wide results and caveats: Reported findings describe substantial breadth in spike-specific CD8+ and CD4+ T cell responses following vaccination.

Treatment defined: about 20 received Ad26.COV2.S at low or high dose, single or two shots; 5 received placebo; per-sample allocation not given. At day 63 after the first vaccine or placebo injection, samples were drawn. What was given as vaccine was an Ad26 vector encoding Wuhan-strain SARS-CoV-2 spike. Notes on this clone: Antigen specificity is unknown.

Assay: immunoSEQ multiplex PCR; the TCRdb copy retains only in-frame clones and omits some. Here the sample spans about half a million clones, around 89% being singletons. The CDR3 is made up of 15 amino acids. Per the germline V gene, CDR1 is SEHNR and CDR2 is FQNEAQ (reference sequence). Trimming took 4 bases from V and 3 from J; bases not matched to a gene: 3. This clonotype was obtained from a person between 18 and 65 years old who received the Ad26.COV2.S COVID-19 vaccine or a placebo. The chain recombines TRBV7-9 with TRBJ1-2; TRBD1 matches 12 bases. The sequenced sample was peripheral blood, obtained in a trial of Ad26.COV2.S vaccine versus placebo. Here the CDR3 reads CASSSRDRGHYGYTF. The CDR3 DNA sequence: TGTGCCAGCAGCTCCCGGGACAGGGGGCACTATGGCTACACCTTC.